These T cell receptor beta chains were read from a single sample in a study of siplizumab effects on memory and regulatory T cells. The table came from immunoSEQ multiplex PCR; TCRdb's copy has only in-frame clones and leaves some out. The table shows about 120,000 clones, with approximately 94% occurring only once. Material: non-Treg CD4+ T cells sorted from blood. The receptor source for this set is a human donor in good health. Both conserved end residues are part of each CDR3. Fields, in order: J gene, clone size, D gene, V gene, CDR3 DNA, CDR3 protein. A D gene is named only where the DNA matches it firmly. Size tells how often a clone was seen (once, few, many) or the class of an expanded clone, and some rows leave it out.

j_call: TRBJ1-1
clone_size: .
d_call: .
v_call: TRBV12-5
cdr3_nt: TGTGCTAGTGGTTTGGTATACGGGCTCACTGAAGCTTTCTTT
cdr3_aa: CASGLVYGLTEAFF

j_call: TRBJ1-1
clone_size: .
d_call: TRBD1
v_call: TRBV18
cdr3_nt: TGTGCCAGCTCACTTGACAGGGGTAACACTGAAGCTTTCTTT
cdr3_aa: CASSLDRGNTEAFF

j_call: TRBJ1-5
clone_size: .
d_call: TRBD1
v_call: TRBV5-1
cdr3_nt: TGCGCCAGCTCTTTACAGGGGACTGGGCCCCAGCATTTT
cdr3_aa: CASSLQGTGPQHF

j_call: TRBJ1-5
clone_size: .
d_call: .
v_call: TRBV9
cdr3_nt: TGTGCCAGCAGCGAGGGGGTTAGGAATCAGCCCCAGCATTTT
cdr3_aa: CASSEGVRNQPQHF

j_call: TRBJ2-3
clone_size: .
d_call: .
v_call: TRBV18
cdr3_nt: TGTGCCAGCTCACCATATTCAGCGGGTCTAACAGATACGCAGTATTTT
cdr3_aa: CASSPYSAGLTDTQYF

j_call: TRBJ1-2
clone_size: .
d_call: .
v_call: TRBV6-6
cdr3_nt: TGTGCCAGCAGCCCCAGAGGCATAGCTAACTATGGCTACACCTTC
cdr3_aa: CASSPRGIANYGYTF

j_call: TRBJ1-2
clone_size: .
d_call: TRBD1
v_call: TRBV2
cdr3_nt: TGTGCCAGCAAAGGGACAGGCAACTACACCTTC
cdr3_aa: CASKGTGNYTF

j_call: TRBJ1-5
clone_size: .
d_call: .
v_call: TRBV5-4
cdr3_nt: TGTGCCAGCAGCTTAGCCGGGAATCAGCCCCAGCATTTT
cdr3_aa: CASSLAGNQPQHF

j_call: TRBJ1-2
clone_size: .
d_call: TRBD1
v_call: TRBV6-5
cdr3_nt: TGTGCCAGCAGTTACTCGATAGGGGGCGGCTATGGCTACACCTTC
cdr3_aa: CASSYSIGGGYGYTF

j_call: TRBJ1-5
clone_size: .
d_call: .
v_call: TRBV19
cdr3_nt: TGTGCCAGTCACAGGGATAGCAATCAGCCCCAGCATTTT
cdr3_aa: CASHRDSNQPQHF

j_call: TRBJ2-3
clone_size: .
d_call: .
v_call: TRBV5-6
cdr3_nt: TGTGCCAGCAGCGGCGCACAAAGCACAGATACGCAGTATTTT
cdr3_aa: CASSGAQSTDTQYF

j_call: TRBJ2-3
clone_size: .
d_call: TRBD2
v_call: TRBV15
cdr3_nt: TGTGCCACCAGGAACGGGAGGATCTCGACAGATACGCAGTATTTT
cdr3_aa: CATRNGRISTDTQYF

j_call: TRBJ2-7
clone_size: .
d_call: TRBD1
v_call: TRBV11-2
cdr3_nt: TGTGCCAGCAGCTTGCCCGGGACAGGGGGTTTGGGGCAGTACTTC
cdr3_aa: CASSLPGTGGLGQYF

j_call: TRBJ2-3
clone_size: .
d_call: TRBD2
v_call: TRBV5-1
cdr3_nt: TGCGCCAGCAGCACGGGAGCGGGGGCCACAGATACGCAGTATTTT
cdr3_aa: CASSTGAGATDTQYF

j_call: TRBJ2-3
clone_size: .
d_call: .
v_call: TRBV15
cdr3_nt: TGTGCCACCAGCAGACTTCGACTAACAGGGATGGACACAGATACGCAGTATTTT
cdr3_aa: CATSRLRLTGMDTDTQYF

j_call: TRBJ1-2
clone_size: .
d_call: .
v_call: TRBV11-3
cdr3_nt: TGTGCCAGCAGCTTAGATGGGACGGCTATAGGCTACACCTTC
cdr3_aa: CASSLDGTAIGYTF

j_call: TRBJ2-1
clone_size: .
d_call: TRBD1
v_call: TRBV2
cdr3_nt: TGTGCCAGCAGCACAGGGGTTGGTGAGCAGTTCTTC
cdr3_aa: CASSTGVGEQFF

j_call: TRBJ2-7
clone_size: .
d_call: .
v_call: TRBV7-6
cdr3_nt: TGTGCCAGCTCGGCTGGGCAGGGAGGAGAAGAGCAGTACTTC
cdr3_aa: CASSAGQGGEEQYF

j_call: TRBJ2-7
clone_size: .
d_call: TRBD1
v_call: TRBV10-2
cdr3_nt: TGCGCCAGCATCCACTTGACAGGGAGCTACGAGCAGTACTTC
cdr3_aa: CASIHLTGSYEQYF

j_call: TRBJ2-4
clone_size: .
d_call: TRBD1
v_call: TRBV6-1
cdr3_nt: TGTGCCAGCAGTGATCGGGGACAGGGGGAAAACATTCAGTACTTC
cdr3_aa: CASSDRGQGENIQYF

j_call: TRBJ1-5
clone_size: .
d_call: .
v_call: TRBV2
cdr3_nt: TGTGCCAGCAGTGAAGGGAGGGTCCAGCCCCAGCATTTT
cdr3_aa: CASSEGRVQPQHF

j_call: TRBJ1-4
clone_size: .
d_call: .
v_call: TRBV7-8
cdr3_nt: TGTGCCAGCAGCCCTCGGGAGGGGGCTAATGAAAAACTGTTTTTT
cdr3_aa: CASSPREGANEKLFF

j_call: TRBJ2-3
clone_size: .
d_call: TRBD2
v_call: TRBV19
cdr3_nt: TGTGCCAGTAGTACCAGGCGGGGGTACACAGATACGCAGTATTTT
cdr3_aa: CASSTRRGYTDTQYF

j_call: TRBJ2-5
clone_size: once
d_call: TRBD2
v_call: TRBV5-1
cdr3_nt: TGCGCCAGCAGCTTGGCCAAACTAGCGGGAGGGGGCCTGGAGACCCAGTACTTC
cdr3_aa: CASSLAKLAGGGLETQYF

j_call: TRBJ2-7
clone_size: .
d_call: .
v_call: TRBV18
cdr3_nt: TGTGCCAGCTCTCGCTCGTTAGGACAGATCTACGAGCAGTACTTC
cdr3_aa: CASSRSLGQIYEQYF

j_call: TRBJ2-1
clone_size: .
d_call: .
v_call: TRBV9
cdr3_nt: TGTGCCAGCAGCGCCGTAGCGCACTCCTACAATGAGCAGTTCTTC
cdr3_aa: CASSAVAHSYNEQFF

j_call: TRBJ2-7
clone_size: .
d_call: .
v_call: TRBV7-9
cdr3_nt: TGTGCCAGCAGCTTCTCGGGGACCGGCTACGAGCAGTACTTC
cdr3_aa: CASSFSGTGYEQYF

j_call: TRBJ2-7
clone_size: .
d_call: .
v_call: TRBV4-1
cdr3_nt: TGCGCCAGCAGCCAATTTCTTCGTGGGGGCTCTTCCTACGAGCAGTACTTC
cdr3_aa: CASSQFLRGGSSYEQYF

j_call: TRBJ2-7
clone_size: .
d_call: .
v_call: TRBV4-1
cdr3_nt: TGCGCCAGCAGCCAAGTTACAGACTCCTACGAGCAGTACTTC
cdr3_aa: CASSQVTDSYEQYF

j_call: TRBJ2-1
clone_size: .
d_call: .
v_call: TRBV6-1
cdr3_nt: TGTGCCAGCAGTGGATTCAGGGGCTACTCCTACAATGAGCAGTTCTTC
cdr3_aa: CASSGFRGYSYNEQFF

j_call: TRBJ2-3
clone_size: .
d_call: .
v_call: TRBV18
cdr3_nt: TGTGCCAGCTCACCTAGGGGTTTCCCAGATACGCAGTATTTT
cdr3_aa: CASSPRGFPDTQYF

j_call: TRBJ1-5
clone_size: .
d_call: TRBD1
v_call: TRBV7-8
cdr3_nt: TGTGCCAGCAGCCGCCGGGACAGGGGCGAAAATCAGCCCCAGCATTTT
cdr3_aa: CASSRRDRGENQPQHF

j_call: TRBJ2-1
clone_size: .
d_call: TRBD1
v_call: TRBV18
cdr3_nt: TGTGCCAGCTCACCCCAGACCGGGACAGTAAGCAATGAGCAGTTCTTC
cdr3_aa: CASSPQTGTVSNEQFF

j_call: TRBJ1-2
clone_size: .
d_call: .
v_call: TRBV5-1
cdr3_nt: TGCGCCAGCAGCCTGTGGTCGAACTATGGCTACACCTTC
cdr3_aa: CASSLWSNYGYTF

j_call: TRBJ2-5
clone_size: once
d_call: .
v_call: TRBV28
cdr3_nt: TGTGCCAGCAGGGGCCAGGGGAGAGGCCAAGAGACCCAGTACTTC
cdr3_aa: CASRGQGRGQETQYF

j_call: TRBJ2-2
clone_size: .
d_call: TRBD2
v_call: TRBV5-1
cdr3_nt: TGCGCCAGCAGCCAATTTCCCCGCGGGGGGAACACCGGGGAGCTGTTTTTT
cdr3_aa: CASSQFPRGGNTGELFF

j_call: TRBJ2-3
clone_size: .
d_call: .
v_call: TRBV25-1
cdr3_nt: TGTGCCAGCAGTGTACAGATGGCAGATACGCAGTATTTT
cdr3_aa: CASSVQMADTQYF

j_call: TRBJ2-3
clone_size: .
d_call: .
v_call: TRBV20-1
cdr3_nt: TGCAGTGCCTTAAGCGGTACGCAGTATTTT
cdr3_aa: CSALSGTQYF

j_call: TRBJ2-7
clone_size: .
d_call: .
v_call: TRBV7-8
cdr3_nt: TGTGCCAGCAGCCGGGACACCTACGAGCAGTACTTC
cdr3_aa: CASSRDTYEQYF

j_call: TRBJ2-7
clone_size: .
d_call: .
v_call: TRBV5-1
cdr3_nt: TGCGCCAGCAGCTTGGAGGCGGGGCCGTACTACGAGCAGTACTTC
cdr3_aa: CASSLEAGPYYEQYF